This TCR beta chain derives from a study of T cell responses to AZD1222 COVID-19 vaccine. General observations from the study: AZD1222 recipients seropositive at baseline numbered only six or seven. In a largely white British group with more females than males, clonal diversity was possibly underestimated. Regions 160-218 and 743-854 dominated among vaccine-associated CD4 TCRs spanning spike. Regions left unmutated in variants are reportedly the target of nearly half of spike-specific TCRs.

V was cut by 5 bases and J by 5 bases, with 10 bases left in between. There are 13 residues in the CDR3. Comments on this clone: Antigen unknown.

Libraries were prepared by immunoSEQ multiplex PCR; TCRdb keeps only in-frame clonotypes and omits some of them. In the table there are about 54,000 clones, roughly nine tenths of which are singletons. The chain uses TRBV12-3 or TRBV12-4 and TRBJ1-5; a possible D gene is TRBD1 (5 bases). The material sequenced was peripheral blood, taken on day 0 of AZD1222 vaccination. The sequence was collected from an adult in good health. As DNA, the CDR3 is TGTGCCAGCAGTCGGGACCGAGATCAGCCCCAGCATTTT. This sequence encodes CASSRDRDQPQHF.